This TCR beta chain came from a study of somatic mutations in cytotoxic T cells in rheumatoid arthritis. Study-level points and caveats: Age-dependent increases in CD8+ clonality occurred in rheumatoid arthritis patients but not in healthy controls.

V dropped 6 bases and J dropped 8; count of bases not matched to a gene: 16. Germline CDR1 is SNHLY and CDR2 is FYNNEI. CDR3 length: 17 amino acids. Concerning this clone: Its antigen is undetermined.

Libraries were prepared by immunoSEQ multiplex PCR; TCRdb keeps only in-frame clonotypes and omits some of them. The table has about 33,000 clones, roughly 80% seen once; the top ten hold more than 2.5%. The chain couples TRBV2 to TRBJ2-2; 9 bases map to TRBD2. Sequenced input: CD8+ T cells sorted from blood. The receptor was derived from a man in his forties in good health. CDR3 coding DNA: TGTGCCAGCAGCGCCGCAATAGCGGGAGTAAAAACTGGGGAGCTGTTTTTT. Its protein product is CASSAAIAGVKTGELFF.